The rows below give T cell receptor beta chains drawn from one sample of a study of blood T cell repertoires in COVID-19. TCRdb's copy holds only in-frame clones and misses some; the assay was immunoSEQ multiplex PCR. The table records fewer than 200,000 clones, around 83% of them present only once. Sequences were obtained from PBMCs or T cells enriched from blood (not recorded which). The receptors stem from a woman aged 40 to 50 in a cohort exposed to, infected with or recovered from COVID-19 (not recorded which). The CDR3 runs from the conserved cysteine through the conserved F or W. A D gene is named only where the DNA matches it firmly. Some rows have no size entry. The others give once, few or many, or a class for an expanded clone.

>TRBV11-2|.|.|TRBJ1-1
TGTGCCAGCAGCTCAACAGGGAACACTGAAGCTTTCTTT
CASSSTGNTEAFF
>TRBV6-1|.|once|TRBJ1-5
TGTGCCAGCAGTGAACACAGCTTTACGGAGGAGCCCCAGCATTTT
CASSEHSFTEEPQHF
>TRBV28|.|once|TRBJ1-1
TGTGCCAGCAGTTTACGGTTTATTGAAGCTTTCTTT
CASSLRFIEAFF
>TRBV2|.|.|TRBJ1-1
TGTGCCAGCAATAGGGACACCAACACTGAAGCTTTCTTT
CASNRDTNTEAFF
>TRBV7-9|TRBD2|few|TRBJ2-7
TGTGCCAGCAGCTCTAGCGGGAGCTCCTACGAGCAGTACTTC
CASSSSGSSYEQYF
>TRBV19|.|.|TRBJ2-7
TGTGCCAGTAGTATTAGGCAACTCGGGACTGGCCTCGAGCAGTACTTC
CASSIRQLGTGLEQYF
>TRBV11-2|TRBD2|.|TRBJ2-7
TGTGCCAGCGAGACCCCCGGGAGGGGTCCACTCTACGAGCAGTACTTC
CASETPGRGPLYEQYF
>TRBV27|TRBD1|.|TRBJ2-7
TGTGCCAGCAGGTTGACAGGGGGGGAGTACGAGCAGTACTTC
CASRLTGGEYEQYF
>TRBV3-1/TRBV3-2|.|.|TRBJ1-4
TGTGCCAGCAGCCGAGTACCGGGACACGATAATGAAAAACTGTTTTTT
CASSRVPGHDNEKLFF
>TRBV4-1|TRBD1|.|TRBJ2-1
TGCGCCAGCAGCCCCCGGACAGGGGCTGAGCAGTTCTTC
CASSPRTGAEQFF
>TRBV7-9|.|.|TRBJ1-5
TGTGCCAGCAGCCTAGGGGTGAACAGTCCCAATCAGCCCCAGCATTTT
CASSLGVNSPNQPQHF
>TRBV5-4|TRBD1|.|TRBJ2-2
TGTGCCAGCAGCGGGACAGCAAACACCGGGGAGCTGTTTTTT
CASSGTANTGELFF
>TRBV5-1|TRBD2|.|TRBJ2-7
TGCGCCAGCAGCTTGGGGGGACTAGCTTCCGACGAGCAGTACTTC
CASSLGGLASDEQYF
>TRBV5-1|.|.|TRBJ2-1
TGCGCCAGCAGCACCCCTGACAGGCGGGTTCCCTACAATGAGCAGTTCTTC
CASSTPDRRVPYNEQFF
>TRBV5-1|TRBD2|.|TRBJ2-2
TGCGCCAGCAGCCCGGGGACTAGCGGGACCACCGGGGAGCTGTTTTTT
CASSPGTSGTTGELFF
>TRBV6-5|TRBD1|.|TRBJ1-2
TGTGCCAGCTGCATGGACAGGGTGTATGGCTACACCTTC
CASCMDRVYGYTF
>TRBV19|TRBD1|.|TRBJ1-5
TGTGCCAGTAGTATAGGGACAGGGGGACAGGGCAATCAGCCCCAGCATTTT
CASSIGTGGQGNQPQHF
>TRBV7-9|TRBD1|.|TRBJ2-4
TGTGCCAGCAGCTATCGGGACAGTAAAAACATTCAGTACTTC
CASSYRDSKNIQYF
>TRBV7-2|.|few|TRBJ2-3
TGTGCCAGCAGCACCGAACTAGGTTTAGATACGCAGTATTTT
CASSTELGLDTQYF
>TRBV28|TRBD2|.|TRBJ2-3
TGTGCCAGCAGTTTTGTTAGCGGGAGGGTCGGGGATACGCAGTATTTT
CASSFVSGRVGDTQYF
>TRBV2|TRBD1|.|TRBJ2-7
TGTGCCAGCAGTGACTGGCAGGGGGCCTCCGAGCAGTACTTC
CASSDWQGASEQYF
>TRBV28|TRBD1|.|TRBJ1-2
TGTGCCAGCAGTCCCCCCGATCCGACAGGGGCGGAGTATGGCTACACCTTC
CASSPPDPTGAEYGYTF
>TRBV9|TRBD1|.|TRBJ2-7
TGTGCCAGCAGCGCGACACTGGGACAGAGCTACGAGCAGTACTTC
CASSATLGQSYEQYF
>TRBV5-5|.|.|TRBJ2-7
TGTGCCAGCAGCCAAGTCGGGGACAACTCCTACGAGCAGTACTTC
CASSQVGDNSYEQYF
>TRBV19|TRBD1|.|TRBJ1-3
TGTGCCAGTAGTATAAAGTGGGACAGGGGACATTCTTCTGGAAACACCATATATTTT
CASSIKWDRGHSSGNTIYF
>TRBV2|.|.|TRBJ1-5
TGTGCCAGCAGTGATGGGCGGGCTAATCAGCCCCAGCATTTT
CASSDGRANQPQHF
>TRBV2|TRBD1|.|TRBJ1-2
TGTGCCAGCAGAGAATTCACCGGGACAGGGATCTTC
CASREFTGTGIF
>TRBV3-1/TRBV3-2|TRBD1|.|TRBJ1-1
TGTGCCAGCAGCCCCATCAGGGGAACTCAGGGGGCGGGCACTGAAGCTTTCTTT
CASSPIRGTQGAGTEAFF
>TRBV13|TRBD2|.|TRBJ2-2
TGTGCCAGCAGCTACGGACTAGCGGGGCGGACCGGGGAGCTGTTTTTT
CASSYGLAGRTGELFF